The clone carrying this TCR beta chain was counted between two and nine times. Its cognate antigen is unknown. Some clones are missing from TCRdb's copy, which holds only in-frame ones; the method was immunoSEQ multiplex PCR. Of 100,000 to 150,000 clones listed, 85% to 90% were seen once; the top ten hold less than 30%. The sample originates from a study of T cell responses to AZD1222 COVID-19 vaccine. Background on the study: Pooling was applied to second doses at about 4 or about 12 weeks.

CDR3 length: 15 residues. Trimming cost V 5 bases and J 9 bases, with 17 bases left between them. Germline V gene data show CDR1 as KGHSH and CDR2 as LQKENI. Study-level points and caveats: The sample set comprised mostly white British donors with more females, and clonal diversity was possibly underestimated. Spike-wide coverage was observed for vaccine-associated CD4 TCRs, with dominant responses at 160-218 and 743-854.

Source: peripheral blood, taken on day 0 of AZD1222 vaccination. The J gene is TRBJ1-6, the V gene TRBV18; D call uncertain. The clonotype was recovered from an adult in good health. CDR3 nucleotide sequence: TGTGCCAGCTCAGAAAAAGCCGAATGGGGTTCACCCCTCCACTTT. It yields the protein CASSEKAEWGSPLHF. The complete variable domain, with remaining parts taken from reference TRBV18 and TRBJ1-6, reads NAGVMQNPRHLVRRRGQEARLRCSPMKGHSHVYWYRQLPEEGLKFMVYLQKENIIDESGMPKERFSAEFPKEGPSILRIQQVVRGDSAAYFCASSEKAEWGSPLHFGNGTRLTVT.